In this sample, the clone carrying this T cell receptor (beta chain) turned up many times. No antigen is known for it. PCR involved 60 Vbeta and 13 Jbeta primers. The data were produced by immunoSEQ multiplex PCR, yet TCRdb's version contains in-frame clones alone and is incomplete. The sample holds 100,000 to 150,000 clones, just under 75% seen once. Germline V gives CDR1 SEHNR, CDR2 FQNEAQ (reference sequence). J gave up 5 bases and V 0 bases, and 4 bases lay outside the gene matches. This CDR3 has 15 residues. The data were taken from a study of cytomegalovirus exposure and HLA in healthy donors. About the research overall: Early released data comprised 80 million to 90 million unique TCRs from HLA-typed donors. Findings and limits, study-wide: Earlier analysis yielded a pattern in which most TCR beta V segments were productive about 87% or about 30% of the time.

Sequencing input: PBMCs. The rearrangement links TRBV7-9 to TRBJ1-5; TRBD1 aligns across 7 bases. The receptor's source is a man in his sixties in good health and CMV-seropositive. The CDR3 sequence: CASSLAGGGYQPQHF. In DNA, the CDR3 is TGTGCCAGCAGCTTAGCAGGGGGCGGTTATCAGCCCCAGCATTTT.